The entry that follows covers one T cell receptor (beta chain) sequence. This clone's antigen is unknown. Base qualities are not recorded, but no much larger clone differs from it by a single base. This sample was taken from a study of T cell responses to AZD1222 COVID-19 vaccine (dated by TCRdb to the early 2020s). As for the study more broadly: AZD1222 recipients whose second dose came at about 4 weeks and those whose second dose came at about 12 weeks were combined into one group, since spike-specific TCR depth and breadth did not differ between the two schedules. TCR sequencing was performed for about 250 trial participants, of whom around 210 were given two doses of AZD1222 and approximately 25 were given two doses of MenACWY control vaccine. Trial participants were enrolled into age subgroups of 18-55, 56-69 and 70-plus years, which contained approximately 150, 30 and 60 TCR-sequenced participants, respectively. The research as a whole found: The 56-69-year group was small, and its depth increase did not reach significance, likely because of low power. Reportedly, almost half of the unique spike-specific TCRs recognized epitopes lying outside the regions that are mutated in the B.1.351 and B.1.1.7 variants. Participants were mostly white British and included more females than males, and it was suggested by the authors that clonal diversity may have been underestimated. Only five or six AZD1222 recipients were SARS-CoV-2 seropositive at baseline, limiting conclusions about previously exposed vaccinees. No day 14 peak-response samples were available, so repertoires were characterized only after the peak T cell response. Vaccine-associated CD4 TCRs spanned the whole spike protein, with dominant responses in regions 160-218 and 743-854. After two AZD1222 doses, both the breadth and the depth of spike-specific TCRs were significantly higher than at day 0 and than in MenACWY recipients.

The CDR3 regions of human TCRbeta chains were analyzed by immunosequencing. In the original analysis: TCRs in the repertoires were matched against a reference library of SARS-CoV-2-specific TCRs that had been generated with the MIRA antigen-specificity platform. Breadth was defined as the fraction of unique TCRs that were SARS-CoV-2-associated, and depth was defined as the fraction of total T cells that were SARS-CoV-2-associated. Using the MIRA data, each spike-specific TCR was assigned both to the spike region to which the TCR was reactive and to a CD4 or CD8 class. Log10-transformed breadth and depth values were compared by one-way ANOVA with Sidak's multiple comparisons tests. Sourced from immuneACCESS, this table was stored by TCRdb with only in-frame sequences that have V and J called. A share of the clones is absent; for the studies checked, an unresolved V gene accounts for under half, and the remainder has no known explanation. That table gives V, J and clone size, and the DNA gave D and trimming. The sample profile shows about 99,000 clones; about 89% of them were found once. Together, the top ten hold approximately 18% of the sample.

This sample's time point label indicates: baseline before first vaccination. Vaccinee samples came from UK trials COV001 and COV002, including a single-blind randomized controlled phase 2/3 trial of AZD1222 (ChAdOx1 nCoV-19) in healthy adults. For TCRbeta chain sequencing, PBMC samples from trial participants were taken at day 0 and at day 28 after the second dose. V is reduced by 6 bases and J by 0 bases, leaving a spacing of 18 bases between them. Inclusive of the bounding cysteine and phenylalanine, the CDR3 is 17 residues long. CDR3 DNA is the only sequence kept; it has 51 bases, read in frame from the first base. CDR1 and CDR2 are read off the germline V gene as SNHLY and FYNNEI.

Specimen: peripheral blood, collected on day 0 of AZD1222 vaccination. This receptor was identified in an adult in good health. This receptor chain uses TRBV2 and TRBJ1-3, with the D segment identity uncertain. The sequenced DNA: TGTGCCAGCAGGGATCTTCTCGATGGACTCTCTGGAAACACCATATATTTT. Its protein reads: CASRDLLDGLSGNTIYF.